The 12 T cell receptor beta chains reported below all come from one sample, sequenced in a study of shared clonotypes between healthy human individuals. Measured with immunoSEQ multiplex PCR; TCRdb has only the in-frame clones, and not every one. This sample has some 680,000 clones; about three quarters occur once, and the top ten carry 1.5% to 2%. Sequencing was performed on memory CD4+ T cells sorted from blood. Subset given: CD45RA-negative fraction. These receptors all come from a woman in her twenties or thirties in good health.

V usage is TRBV19 and J usage is TRBJ2-1; 9 nucleotides align to TRBD2. Germline V CDR1 and CDR2: LNHDA, SQIVND (reference sequence). After removal of 8 bases from V and 3 bases from J, the junction contained 8 bases not matched to a gene. The CDR3 totals 15 residues. The CDR3, as DNA: TGTGCCAGTTCCTTAGCGGGAGTTGGCTACAATGAGCAGTTCTTC. Translation gives CASSLAGVGYNEQFF.

The sample holds a few counts of this clone. The V and J genes are TRBV11-2 and TRBJ2-7, with D possibly TRBD2 on 5 matching bases. CDR1 SGHAT and CDR2 FQNNGV come from the germline V gene. The CDR3 length is 16 residues. With 5 bases removed from V and 2 bases from J, the gap between germline ends came to 19 bases. CDR3 sequence: CASSLGYGKHAYEQYF. CDR3 nucleotides: TGTGCCAGCAGCCTAGGGTACGGGAAGCACGCCTACGAGCAGTACTTC.

The chain employs TRBV4-1 and TRBJ2-2; TRBD2 aligns across 12 bases. The germline V gene encodes CDR1 MGHRA and CDR2 YSYEKL. The CDR3 sequence is 16 residues long. Trimming took 4 bases from V and 7 from J; bases not matched to a gene: 7. For the CDR3, the DNA is TGCGCCAGCAGCCGCCGACTAGCGGGAGATCACGGGGAGCTGTTTTTT. Its protein product is CASSRRLAGDHGELFF.

There are a few counts of this clone. The chain carries TRBV29-1 and TRBJ2-3; D perhaps matches TRBD1 (6 bases). Germline CDR1 and CDR2: SQVTM and ANQGSEA. The V end lost 6 bases, the J end lost 5 bases, and 12 bases lay between the germline ends. CDR3 length equals 12 residues. The DNA for the CDR3 is TGCAGCGTGAGCGAGGGGGAAGATACGCAGTATTTT. This sequence encodes CSVSEGEDTQYF.

The rearrangement joins TRBV7-9 to TRBJ1-1; 7 bases line up with TRBD1. This CDR3 spans 15 amino acids. Germline CDR1 is SEHNR and CDR2 is FQNEAQ (reference sequence). V lost 5 bases, J lost 6 bases, and 12 bases stayed unmatched. DNA for the CDR3: TGTGCCAGCAGCCCTCGGACAGGCGGAGCCCCTGAAGCTTTCTTT. The encoded protein is CASSPRTGGAPEAFF.

This clone occurred once. The rearrangement links TRBV28 to TRBJ1-5, with D possibly matching TRBD1 (5 bases). Per the germline V gene, CDR1 is MDHEN and CDR2 is SYDVKM. This CDR3 spans 15 amino acids. V lost 3 bases, J lost 9 bases, and 18 bases lay in between. CDR3 residues: CASSLRGTGLGPQHF. CDR3 DNA sequence: TGTGCCAGCAGTTTGAGGGGTACAGGCCTAGGGCCCCAGCATTTT.

The genes are TRBV28 and TRBJ1-2, with 7 bases lining up with TRBD1. The CDR3 consists of 14 residues. Germline V gives CDR1 MDHEN, CDR2 SYDVKM. V trimming: 5 bases; J trimming: 2 bases; junction bases outside the gene matches: 5. As DNA, the CDR3 is TGTGCCAGCAGTCGCGGGGACAGAAACTATGGCTACACCTTC. Its protein is CASSRGDRNYGYTF.

This sequence joins TRBV29-1 and TRBJ2-5, with 8 bases matching TRBD1. Germline V gene data show CDR1 as SQVTM and CDR2 as ANQGSEA. The CDR3 sequence is 13 residues long. Germline trimming cut 5 bases from V and 4 bases from J; bases unmatched to any gene: 6. The CDR3 here is CSVKTGTGETQYF. Written as DNA, the CDR3 is TGCAGCGTTAAGACAGGGACAGGAGAGACCCAGTACTTC.

In this sample, this clone turned up once. The rearrangement uses TRBV19 and TRBJ2-1; TRBD1 agrees at 9 bases. From germline, CDR1 is LNHDA and CDR2 SQIVND (reference sequence). Trimming cost V 7 bases and J 4 bases; bases outside gene matches: 5. The CDR3 runs to 14 residues. CDR3: CASTRDRAYNEQFF. The CDR3 nucleotides are TGTGCCAGTACCAGGGACAGGGCTTACAATGAGCAGTTCTTC. Combining the CDR3 with reference TRBV19 and TRBJ2-1 gives the whole variable domain DGGITQSPKYLFRKEGQNVTLSCEQNLNHDAMYWYRQDPGQGLRLIYYSQIVNDFQKGDIAEGYSVSREKKESFPLTVTSAQKNPTAFYLCASTRDRAYNEQFFGPGTRLTVL.

This clone was counted a few times. The genes are TRBV2 and TRBJ1-4, with D possibly matching TRBD1 (6 bases). The CDR3 sequence is 17 residues long. V lost 7 bases and J 2 bases, leaving 20 bases between the germline ends. Germline V gene data show CDR1 as SNHLY and CDR2 as FYNNEI. The DNA of the CDR3 is TGTGCCAGCAAAAGTGCCAGGGGAAGGGACACTAATGAAAAACTGTTTTTT. Residues: CASKSARGRDTNEKLFF.

This rearrangement joins TRBV6-6 to TRBJ2-1, with a possible D match to TRBD1 (6 bases). Germline V gives CDR1 MNHNY, CDR2 SVGAGI (reference sequence). The V end was cut by 7 bases, the J end by 0 bases, with 7 bases between. The CDR3 extends over 13 amino acids. CDR3 in DNA: TGTGCCAGCACCAGGGGCTCCTACAATGAGCAGTTCTTC. Its translation is CASTRGSYNEQFF.

The chain carries TRBV23-1 and TRBJ2-7; a weak D match, TRBD2 (6 bases). TRBV23-1 is sorted into the ORF group, with uncertain function. Trimming took off 2 bases at V and 1 base at J, with 18 bases between the two ends. The CDR3 contains 17 residues. CDR3 in DNA: TGCGCCAGCAGTCAACCCCTGGAGGAGGGATCGTCCTACGAGCAGTACTTC. Translation gives CASSQPLEEGSSYEQYF.